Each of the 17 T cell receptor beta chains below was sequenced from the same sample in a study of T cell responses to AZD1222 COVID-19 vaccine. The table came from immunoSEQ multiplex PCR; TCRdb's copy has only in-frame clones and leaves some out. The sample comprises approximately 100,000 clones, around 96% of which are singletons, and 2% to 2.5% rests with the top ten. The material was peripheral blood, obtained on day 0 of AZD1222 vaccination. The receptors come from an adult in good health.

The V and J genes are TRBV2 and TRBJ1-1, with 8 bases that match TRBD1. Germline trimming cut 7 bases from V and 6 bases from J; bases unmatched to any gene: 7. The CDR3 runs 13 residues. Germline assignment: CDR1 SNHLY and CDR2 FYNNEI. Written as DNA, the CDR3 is TGTGCCAGCAACGGACAGGGTATCGCTGAAGCTTTCTTT. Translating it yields CASNGQGIAEAFF.

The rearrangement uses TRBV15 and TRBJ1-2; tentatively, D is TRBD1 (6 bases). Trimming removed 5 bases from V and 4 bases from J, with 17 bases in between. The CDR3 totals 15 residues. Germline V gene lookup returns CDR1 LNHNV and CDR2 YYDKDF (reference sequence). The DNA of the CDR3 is TGTGCCACCAGCGCACAAGGGCAGGGGAGCTATGGCTACACCTTC. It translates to CATSAQGQGSYGYTF.

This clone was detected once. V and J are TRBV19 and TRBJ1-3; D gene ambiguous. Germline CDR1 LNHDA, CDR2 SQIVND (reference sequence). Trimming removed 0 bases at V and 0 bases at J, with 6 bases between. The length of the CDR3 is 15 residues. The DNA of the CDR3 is TGTGCCAGTAGTATAGAAGGAACCTCTGGAAACACCATATATTTT. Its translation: CASSIEGTSGNTIYF.

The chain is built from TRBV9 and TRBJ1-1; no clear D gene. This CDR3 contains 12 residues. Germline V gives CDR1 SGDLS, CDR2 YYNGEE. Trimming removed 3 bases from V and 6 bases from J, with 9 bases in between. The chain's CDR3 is CASSGAWPEAFF. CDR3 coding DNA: TGTGCCAGCAGCGGAGCCTGGCCTGAAGCTTTCTTT.

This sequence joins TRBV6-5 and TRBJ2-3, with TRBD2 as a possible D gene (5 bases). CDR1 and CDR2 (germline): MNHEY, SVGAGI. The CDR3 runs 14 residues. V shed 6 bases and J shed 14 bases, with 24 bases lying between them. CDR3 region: CASRSNTRGGSPYF. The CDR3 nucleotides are TGTGCCAGCAGATCCAACACCCGGGGTGGGTCACCGTATTTT.

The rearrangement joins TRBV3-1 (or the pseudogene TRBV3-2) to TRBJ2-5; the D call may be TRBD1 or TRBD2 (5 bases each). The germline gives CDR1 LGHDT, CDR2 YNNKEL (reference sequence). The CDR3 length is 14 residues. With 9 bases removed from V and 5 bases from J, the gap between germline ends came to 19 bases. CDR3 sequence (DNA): TGTGCCAGGCTCGAGGGGCCTCCCTATGAGACCCAGTACTTC. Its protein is CARLEGPPYETQYF.

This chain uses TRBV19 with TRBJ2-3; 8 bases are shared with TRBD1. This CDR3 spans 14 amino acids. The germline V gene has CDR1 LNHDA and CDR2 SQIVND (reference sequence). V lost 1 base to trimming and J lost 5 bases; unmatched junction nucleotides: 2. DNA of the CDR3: TGTGCCAGTAGTATAGGGACAGGGATAGATACGCAGTATTTT. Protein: CASSIGTGIDTQYF.

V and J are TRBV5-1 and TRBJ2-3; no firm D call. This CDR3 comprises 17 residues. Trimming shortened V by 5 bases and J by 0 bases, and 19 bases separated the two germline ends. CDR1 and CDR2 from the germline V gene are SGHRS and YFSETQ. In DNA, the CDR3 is TGCGCCAGCAGTTCTCCGCAGTTCCTTCTTAGCACAGATACGCAGTATTTT. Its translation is CASSSPQFLLSTDTQYF. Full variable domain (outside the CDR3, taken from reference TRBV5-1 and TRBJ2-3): KAGVTQTPRYLIKTRGQQVTLSCSPISGHRSVSWYQQTPGQGLQFLFEYFSETQRNKGNFPGRFSGRQFSNSRSEMNVSTLELGDSALYLCASSSPQFLLSTDTQYFGPGTRLTVL.

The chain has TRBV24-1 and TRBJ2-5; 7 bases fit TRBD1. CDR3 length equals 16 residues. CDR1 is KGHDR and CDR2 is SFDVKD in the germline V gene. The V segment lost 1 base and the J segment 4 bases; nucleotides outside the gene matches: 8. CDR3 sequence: CATSDLRRQGRETQYF. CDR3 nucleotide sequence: TGTGCCACCAGTGATTTAAGAAGACAGGGTAGAGAGACCCAGTACTTC.

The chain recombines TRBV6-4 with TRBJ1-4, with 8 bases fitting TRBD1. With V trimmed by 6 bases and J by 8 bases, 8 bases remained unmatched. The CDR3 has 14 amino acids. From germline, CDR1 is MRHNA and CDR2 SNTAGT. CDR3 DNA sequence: TGTGCCAGCAGCCCGACAGGGGAAGGGGAAAAACTGTTTTTT. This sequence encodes CASSPTGEGEKLFF.

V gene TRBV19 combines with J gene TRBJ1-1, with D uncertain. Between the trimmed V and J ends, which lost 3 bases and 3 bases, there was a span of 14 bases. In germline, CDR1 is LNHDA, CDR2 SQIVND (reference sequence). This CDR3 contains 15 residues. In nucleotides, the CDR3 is TGTGCCAGTAGTATTCCGGGCTATCTCCACACTGAAGCTTTCTTT. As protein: CASSIPGYLHTEAFF.

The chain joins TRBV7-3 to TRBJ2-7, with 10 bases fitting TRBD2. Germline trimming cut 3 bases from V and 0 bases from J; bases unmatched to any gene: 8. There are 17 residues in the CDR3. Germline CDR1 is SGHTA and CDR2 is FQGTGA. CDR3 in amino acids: CASSLEASGGTSYEQYF. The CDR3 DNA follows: TGTGCCAGCAGCTTGGAAGCTAGCGGGGGAACCTCCTACGAGCAGTACTTC.

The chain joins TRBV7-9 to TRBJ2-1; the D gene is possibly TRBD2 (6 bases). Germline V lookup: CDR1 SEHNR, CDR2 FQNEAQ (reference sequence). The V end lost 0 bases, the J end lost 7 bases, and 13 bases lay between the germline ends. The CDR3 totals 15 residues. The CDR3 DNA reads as TGTGCCAGCAGCTTAGCCGGTCCTGGGGGGAATGAGCAGTTCTTC. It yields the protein CASSLAGPGGNEQFF.

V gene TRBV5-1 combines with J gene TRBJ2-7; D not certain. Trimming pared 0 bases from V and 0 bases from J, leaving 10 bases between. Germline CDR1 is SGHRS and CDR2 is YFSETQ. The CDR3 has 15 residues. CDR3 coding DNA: TGCGCCAGCAGCTTGGGGTGGCAGAACTCCTACGAGCAGTACTTC. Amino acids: CASSLGWQNSYEQYF.

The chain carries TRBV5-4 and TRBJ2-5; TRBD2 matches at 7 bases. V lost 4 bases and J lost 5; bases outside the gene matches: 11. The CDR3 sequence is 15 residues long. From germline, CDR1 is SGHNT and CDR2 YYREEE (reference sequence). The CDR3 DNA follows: TGTGCCAGCAGCCCGGCCCAGGCGGGAGTGGAGACCCAGTACTTC. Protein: CASSPAQAGVETQYF.

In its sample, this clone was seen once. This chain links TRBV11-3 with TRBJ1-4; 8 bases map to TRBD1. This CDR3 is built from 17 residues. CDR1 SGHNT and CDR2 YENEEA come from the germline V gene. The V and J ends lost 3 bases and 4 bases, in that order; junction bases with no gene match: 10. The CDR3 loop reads CASSLWTGTGLNEKLFF. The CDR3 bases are TGTGCCAGCAGCTTGTGGACAGGGACAGGCCTTAATGAAAAACTGTTTTTT.

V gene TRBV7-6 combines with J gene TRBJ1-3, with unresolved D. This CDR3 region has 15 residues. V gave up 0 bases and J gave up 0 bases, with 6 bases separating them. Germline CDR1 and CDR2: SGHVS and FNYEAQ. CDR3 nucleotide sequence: TGTGCCAGCAGCTTAGCGGCGAGCTCTGGAAACACCATATATTTT. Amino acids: CASSLAASSGNTIYF.